A single sample is the source of the 15 T cell receptor beta chains below, sequenced in a study of blood T cells in healthy people across ages. The second PCR ran about 7 to 12 cycles with a sample-barcoded 5' primer and J-beta primers. TCRdb reprocessed the 5' RACE reads via MiXCR and lists one record per CDR3 protein. Of more than 1,400,000 distinct CDR3 sequences in the sample, approximately 42% are singletons; the top ten hold approximately 7.9%. The source material was blood. All receptors come from a woman aged 18-29 years in good health.

In this sample, this clonotype turned up a few times. A much larger clone is a single base away; this may be a read error. This rearrangement joins TRBV4-1 to TRBJ1-1; D is undetermined. From germline, CDR1 is MGHRA and CDR2 YSYEKL. The V gene lost 0 bases and the J gene lost 3 bases, with 14 bases spanning the gap. The CDR3 is made up of 16 amino acids. The DNA for the CDR3 is TGCGCCAGCAGCCAAGATGACGGGAGCACAGACACTGAAGCTTTCTTT. Protein product: CASSQDDGSTDTEAFF.

This clonotype was detected only a few times. The chain recombines TRBV6-5 with TRBJ2-3; weak D call: TRBD2 (6 bases). The CDR3 is made up of 16 amino acids. Trimming removed 6 bases at V and 2 bases at J, with 18 bases between. Per germline, CDR1 MNHEY and CDR2 SVGAGI. The CDR3 reads CASRPWAGLPTDTQYF. CDR3 DNA sequence: TGTGCCAGCAGACCCTGGGCGGGGTTACCCACAGATACGCAGTATTTT.

V usage is TRBV6-6 and J usage is TRBJ1-4, with 7 bases lining up with TRBD1. The V gene's germline CDR1 is MNHNY and CDR2 SVGAGI (reference sequence). Losses at the gene ends were 6 bases for V and 10 bases for J; bases not matched to a gene: 8. This CDR3 region has 13 residues. The DNA of the CDR3 is TGTGCCAGCAGAACTGGGACAGAGGCAAAACTGTTTTTT. This translates into CASRTGTEAKLFF.

This clonotype was recorded a few times. The rearrangement uses TRBV30 and TRBJ1-2; perhaps TRBD1 as D (5 bases). The CDR3 is made up of 13 amino acids. Trimming removed 1 base from V and 8 bases from J, with 14 bases in between. The V gene's germline CDR1 is GTSNPN and CDR2 SVGIG (reference sequence). The CDR3 reads CAWSAQGRRGYTF. The CDR3 coding sequence is TGTGCCTGGAGTGCCCAGGGAAGGAGAGGCTACACCTTC.

The rearrangement links TRBV20-1 to TRBJ2-5; no clear D. Germline V lookup: CDR1 DFQATT, CDR2 SNEGSKA (reference sequence). V was trimmed by 2 bases and J by 11 bases, leaving 9 bases between them. The CDR3 runs to 10 residues. CDR3: CSARIDEQYF. The CDR3 nucleotides read TGCAGTGCTAGAATCGATGAGCAGTACTTC.

This clonotype has a count of ten or more. V and J are TRBV20-1 and TRBJ2-7; unclear D gene. CDR3 size: 11 residues. The germline V gene encodes CDR1 DFQATT and CDR2 SNEGSKA (reference sequence). The CDR3 nucleotides are TGCAGCGCCACCAGCTCCTACGAGCAGTACTTC. This sequence encodes CSATSSYEQYF.

The V and J genes are TRBV6-5 and TRBJ2-7; D is unresolved. Looked up from germline, CDR1 is MNHEY and CDR2 is SVGAGI. The V gene lost 7 bases and the J gene lost 0 bases, with 10 bases spanning the gap. The CDR3 spans 13 residues. As DNA, the CDR3 is TGTGCCAGCACTGGAGATAGCTCCTACGAGCAGTACTTC. Residues: CASTGDSSYEQYF.

The chain joins TRBV28 to TRBJ2-1; possibly TRBD1 for D (6 bases). V lost 6 bases, J lost 5 bases, and 14 bases lay in between. The CDR3 is 14 amino acids. Germline V gives CDR1 MDHEN, CDR2 SYDVKM. The CDR3 reads CASRNDRLHNEQFF. The CDR3 DNA follows: TGTGCCAGCAGAAACGACAGGTTACACAATGAGCAGTTCTTC.

The V gene is TRBV7-2, the J gene TRBJ2-3; a possible D gene is TRBD2 (6 bases). The V and J ends lost 0 bases and 4 bases respectively, with 14 bases between them. Per the germline V gene, CDR1 is SGHTA and CDR2 is FQGNSA. The CDR3 spans 16 residues. CDR3 coding DNA: TGTGCCAGCAGCTTAGCGGCGCTGGGGGGTGCAGATACGCAGTATTTT. Translated, it gives CASSLAALGGADTQYF.

J is TRBJ1-2 and V is TRBV2, with 12 nucleotides matching TRBD1. The germline gives CDR1 SNHLY, CDR2 FYNNEI. After removal of 4 bases from V and 4 bases from J, the junction contained 4 bases not matched to a gene. The CDR3 is 15 residues long. CDR3 sequence reads: CASSAGTGGIYGYTF. The DNA of the CDR3 is TGTGCCAGCAGTGCGGGGACAGGGGGCATCTATGGCTACACCTTC.

Ten or more counts support this clonotype. The CDR3 region is CASSFVGGGDTQYF. CDR3 sequence (DNA): TGTGCCAGCAGTTTTGTGGGGGGAGGAGATACGCAGTATTTT. V usage is TRBV27 and J usage is TRBJ2-3; TRBD2 might be the D (6 bases). The CDR3 loop spans 14 amino acids. Germline V gives CDR1 MNHEY, CDR2 SMNVEV (reference sequence). Trimming pared 3 bases from V and 5 bases from J, leaving 12 bases between.

V gene TRBV7-9 combines with J gene TRBJ1-1, with a tentative D call TRBD1 (5 bases). CDR3 length: 13 residues. Trimming removed 8 bases at V and 3 bases at J, with 13 bases between. Germline assignment: CDR1 SEHNR and CDR2 FQNEAQ (reference sequence). The CDR3 spells CASELRRDTEAFF. The CDR3 nucleotides are TGTGCCAGCGAACTCCGCAGGGACACTGAAGCTTTCTTT.

This clonotype was seen a few times. This sequence joins TRBV6-5 and TRBJ2-3, with 7 bases lining up with TRBD1. In germline, CDR1 is MNHEY, CDR2 SVGAGI. The CDR3 is 13 residues long. With V trimmed by 0 bases and J by 13 bases, 7 bases remained unmatched. This CDR3 reads CASSYSKGQIEYF. Written as DNA, the CDR3 is TGTGCCAGCAGTTACTCAAAGGGACAGATCGAGTATTTT.

This clonotype was counted a few times. V usage is TRBV5-1 and J usage is TRBJ2-3; the D gene is possibly TRBD1 (7 bases). The CDR3 extends over 14 amino acids. Germline V gives CDR1 SGHRS, CDR2 YFSETQ. The germline V and J ends were trimmed by 8 bases and 6 bases, with 19 bases remaining between them. The CDR3 nucleotides read TGCGCCAGTGCGGGACAGAGAGATTTCGATACGCAGTATTTT. Translating gives CASAGQRDFDTQYF.

The chain has TRBV7-9 and TRBJ1-2; 8 bases match TRBD1. The CDR3 is made up of 16 amino acids. The V and J ends lost 5 bases and 8 bases, in that order; junction bases with no gene match: 16. Germline V gives CDR1 SEHNR, CDR2 FQNEAQ (reference sequence). The DNA for the CDR3 is TGTGCCAGCAGCCGAGCCACCGCAGGGGGCTTTTACGGCTACACCTTC. It specifies CASSRATAGGFYGYTF.